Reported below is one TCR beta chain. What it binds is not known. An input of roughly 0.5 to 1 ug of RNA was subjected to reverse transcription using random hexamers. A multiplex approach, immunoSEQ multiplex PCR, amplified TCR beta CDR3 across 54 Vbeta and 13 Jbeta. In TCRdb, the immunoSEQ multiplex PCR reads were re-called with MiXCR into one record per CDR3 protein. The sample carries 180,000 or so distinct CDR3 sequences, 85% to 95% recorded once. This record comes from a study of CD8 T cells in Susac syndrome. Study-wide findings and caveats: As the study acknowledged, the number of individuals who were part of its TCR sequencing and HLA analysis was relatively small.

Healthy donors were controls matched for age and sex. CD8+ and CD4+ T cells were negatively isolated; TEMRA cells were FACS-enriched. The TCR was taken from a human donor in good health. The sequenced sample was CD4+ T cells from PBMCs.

The DNA of the CDR3 is TGTGCCATCAGTGGACGACCAACGTACAATGAGCAGTTCTTC. This translates into CAISGRPTYNEQFF. The chain links TRBV10-3 to TRBJ2-1; D is unresolved. Trimming pared 4 bases from V and 4 bases from J, leaving 11 bases between. Germline-derived CDR1 and CDR2 are ENHRY and SYGVKD. The CDR3 covers 14 residues.